This is a list of T cell receptor beta chains from one sample in a study of T cells after yellow fever vaccination. TCRdb re-called the 5' RACE reads through MiXCR, storing one row per CDR3 protein. The top ten clones hold 20% to 30% of a sample with under 55,000 distinct CDR3 sequences, about 6.3% of them seen once. The material sequenced was CD8+ T cells not binding an NS4B(214-222) dextramer, sorted from PBMCs, taken roughly 45 days after the first yellow fever vaccination. These receptors were taken from a man between 18 and 35 years old who received the YFV17D yellow fever vaccine. CDR3s include the opening cysteine and the closing phenylalanine or tryptophan. D genes are given only for firm matches. Clone sizes are given selectively: once, few, many, or a class where the clone is expanded.

clone size,D gene,J gene,V gene,CDR3 protein,CDR3 DNA
NA,NA,TRBJ1-4,TRBV10-2,CASSEVGPTSLGNEKLFF,TGCGCCAGCAGTGAGGTCGGACCGACAAGCCTTGGTAATGAAAAACTGTTTTTT
many,NA,TRBJ2-1,TRBV4-3,CASSQDRAAHNEQFF,TGCGCCAGCAGCCAAGATAGGGCCGCCCACAATGAGCAGTTCTTC
few,NA,TRBJ2-2,TRBV19,CASSIPLRTGELFF,TGTGCCAGTAGTATCCCATTGCGGACCGGGGAGCTGTTTTTT
few,NA,TRBJ1-1,TRBV4-1,CASSQIRTGLGTEAFF,TGCGCCAGCAGCCAGATTCGAACAGGGTTGGGCACTGAAGCTTTCTTT
many,NA,TRBJ2-7,TRBV7-6,CASSFGTRPTNEQYF,TGTGCCAGCAGCTTCGGGACACGGCCTACCAACGAGCAGTACTTC
many,TRBD2,TRBJ2-5,TRBV19,CASTPPMGGNDQETQYF,TGTGCCAGTACCCCACCGATGGGGGGGAATGACCAAGAGACCCAGTACTTC
many,NA,TRBJ1-1,TRBV6-5,CASSELNTEAFF,TGTGCCAGCAGTGAGCTGAACACTGAAGCTTTCTTT
few,NA,TRBJ2-3,TRBV5-1,CASTRVDVPDTQYF,TGCGCGAGCACCAGGGTAGATGTCCCAGATACGCAGTATTTT
many,NA,TRBJ2-1,TRBV4-1,CASSLPPEAYNEQFF,TGCGCCAGCAGCCTGCCACCGGAAGCCTACAATGAGCAGTTCTTC
NA,NA,TRBJ1-2,TRBV6-5,CASSYETSLYYGYTF,TGTGCCAGCAGTTACGAGACATCGCTTTACTATGGCTACACCTTC
few,NA,TRBJ2-2,TRBV13,CASSWGTGPAGELFF,TGTGCCAGCAGCTGGGGAACGGGACCCGCCGGGGAGCTGTTTTTT
few,NA,TRBJ2-2,TRBV20-1,CSAMRVDTGELFF,TGCAGTGCGATGAGGGTAGACACCGGGGAGCTGTTTTTT
NA,NA,TRBJ1-2,TRBV29-1,CSVEQRTIKYGYTF,TGCAGCGTTGAACAGAGGACTATCAAGTATGGCTACACCTTC
medium-sized,NA,TRBJ2-3,TRBV20-1,CSADERGTDTQYF,TGCAGTGCCGACGAACGAGGAACAGATACGCAGTATTTT